This T cell receptor (beta chain) was profiled in a study of technical replicates of blood from a handful of donors. TCRdb keeps only in-frame clones here, not all; method: immunoSEQ multiplex PCR. The sample yields approximately 15,000 clones, approximately 80% seen once. Germline V gene sequence: CDR1 PRHDT, CDR2 FYEKMQ (reference sequence). CDR3 length: 17 residues. Trimming at V came to 3 bases and at J to 1 base, leaving 8 bases not matched to a gene. This chain uses TRBV13 with TRBJ2-5, with 10 bases lining up with TRBD2. Sequenced sample: PBMCs. The TCR sequence derives from a human donor in good health. This CDR3 is CASSLFASGRIQETQYF. DNA of the CDR3: TGTGCCAGCAGCTTGTTCGCTAGCGGGAGAATCCAAGAGACCCAGTACTTC.